Reported below is one TCR beta chain. V lost 6 bases, J lost 8 bases, and 19 bases lay in between. The CDR3 is 14 amino acids. CDR1 and CDR2 from the germline V gene are MNHNY and SVGAGI (reference sequence). This sample was taken from a study of blood T cell repertoires in COVID-19. Background on the study: Sources were T cells, B-cell-depleted T cells, or PBMCs; the material itself was cDNA or gDNA.

Original processing notes: Amplification of reference gene primers was used by the study to estimate nucleated cell counts. Assay: immunoSEQ multiplex PCR; the TCRdb copy retains only in-frame clones and omits some. Clone size and the V and J calls come from that table; the DNA yielded D and trimming. In the table there are 70,000 to 80,000 clones, more than 75% of which are singletons. V is TRBV6-6 and J is TRBJ1-1; a possible D gene is TRBD1 (5 bases). The TCR was taken from a human donor in a cohort sampled during active COVID-19. The specimen was peripheral blood. CDR3 nucleotide sequence: TGTGCCAGCAGCCCCACAGGCGGCCAGTTAGAAGCTTTCTTT. Residues: CASSPTGGQLEAFF.